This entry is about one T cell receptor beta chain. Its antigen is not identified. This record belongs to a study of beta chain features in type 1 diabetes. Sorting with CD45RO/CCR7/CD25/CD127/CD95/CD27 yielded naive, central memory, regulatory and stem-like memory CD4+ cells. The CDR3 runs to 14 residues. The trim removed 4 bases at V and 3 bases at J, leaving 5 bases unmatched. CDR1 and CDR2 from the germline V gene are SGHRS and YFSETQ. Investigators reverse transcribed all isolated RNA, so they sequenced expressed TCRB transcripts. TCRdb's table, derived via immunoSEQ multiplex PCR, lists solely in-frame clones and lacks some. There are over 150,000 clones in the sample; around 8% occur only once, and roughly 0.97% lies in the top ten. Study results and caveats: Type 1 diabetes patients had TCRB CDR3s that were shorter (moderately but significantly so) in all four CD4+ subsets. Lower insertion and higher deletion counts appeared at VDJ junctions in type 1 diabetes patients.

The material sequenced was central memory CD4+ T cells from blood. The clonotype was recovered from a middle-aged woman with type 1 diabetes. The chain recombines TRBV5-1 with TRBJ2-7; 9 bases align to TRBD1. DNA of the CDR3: TGCGCCAGCAGCGGCGGGACAGGGTACTACGAGCAGTACTTC. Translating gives CASSGGTGYYEQYF.